Described below is a single TCR beta chain sequence and its context. The antigen this receptor binds is unknown. Base qualities were left out, and no much larger clone turns up one base away. The sample holds other DNA sequences that translate to the same CDR3. This sample is part of a study of OX40 agonist ivuxolimab in advanced cancers. About the full investigation: Ivuxolimab, which targeted the costimulatory receptor OX40 (CD134), was an agonistic, fully human IgG2 monoclonal antibody. Intravenous ivuxolimab was administered to patients every 2 weeks at six dose levels: 0.01, 0.1, 0.3, 1.5, 3 and 10 mg/kg. Of the approximately 54 dose-escalation patients, hepatocellular carcinoma was present in about 20, melanoma in around 15, renal cell carcinoma in 9 and head and neck cancer in 9. In the dose-escalation cohort, more than 80% of patients were male, and the mean age was roughly 60 years with a range of roughly 20 to 85. Prior anti-PD-1, anti-PD-L1 or anti-CTLA-4 therapy was permitted, and checkpoint inhibitors had been received by around 40% of dose-escalation patients. Partial responses were achieved by three dose-escalation patients, of whom one had hepatocellular carcinoma and two had cutaneous melanoma. Peripheral TCRbeta sequencing aimed to test whether ivuxolimab altered TCR sequence diversity and caused clonal T-cell expansion. The paper describes the monotherapy dose-escalation part (N ≈ 52 patients) of the phase I trial of ivuxolimab.

Patients with autoimmune disease history or receiving systemic immunosuppression were excluded from the trial. Peripheral blood for TCR sequencing was collected from all dose cohorts at baseline, on cycle 4 day 1, and on cycle 7 day 1. Samples came from an open-label, multicenter, first-in-human phase I dose-escalation trial of ivuxolimab. Adults with locally advanced or metastatic melanoma, renal cell, hepatocellular, or head and neck squamous cell carcinoma were enrolled in the trial. CD4+ and CD8+ T cells were sorted separately from peripheral blood before TCR sequencing. To sequence the TCRbeta CDR3 region, genomic DNA was isolated from the sorted cells. The immunoSEQ Assay was used for sequencing of TCRbeta CDR3 regions. Here the immuneACCESS table is served through TCRdb, limited to in-frame sequences with V and J called. Missing clones are a known gap in these copies; in checked studies unresolved V genes cover under half, and the rest lacks a known reason. The sample table contains 15,000 to 25,000 clones; only one count was recorded for about four fifths of them. The top ten constitute around 19% of the sample.

V was cut back by 0 bases and J by 2 bases, leaving a gap of 2 bases between them. Looking up the germline V gene yields CDR1 SGDLS and CDR2 YYNGEE. Its CDR3 holds 13 amino acids, cysteine through phenylalanine. CDR3 DNA is the only sequence kept; it has 39 bases, read in frame from the first base. The paper's findings and limits, for the study overall: After ivuxolimab, CD8+ T cells had more expanded clones than CD4+ T cells on average. In partial responders in the 0.1-3.0 mg/kg groups, normalized peripheral clonal expansion was found to be among the lowest, especially among CD8+ T cells. The antigen specificity of the clonally expanded peripheral T cells was not determined. Low levels of normalized T-cell clonal expansion were also seen in some patients who did not respond. At doses from 0.1 to 3.0 mg/kg, clonal expansion was seen in both CD4+ and CD8+ blood T cells between baseline and week 6.

This sample comprised CD4+ or CD8+ T cells sorted from blood, obtained in a trial of the OX40 agonist ivuxolimab. The chain uses TRBV9 and TRBJ2-2, with an unclear D gene assignment. The source of this sequence is an adult with an advanced solid tumor such as melanoma, head and neck, liver or kidney cancer. The nucleotides read TGTGCCAGCAGCGTAGGAAACACCGGGGAGCTGTTTTTT. Its translation is CASSVGNTGELFF.